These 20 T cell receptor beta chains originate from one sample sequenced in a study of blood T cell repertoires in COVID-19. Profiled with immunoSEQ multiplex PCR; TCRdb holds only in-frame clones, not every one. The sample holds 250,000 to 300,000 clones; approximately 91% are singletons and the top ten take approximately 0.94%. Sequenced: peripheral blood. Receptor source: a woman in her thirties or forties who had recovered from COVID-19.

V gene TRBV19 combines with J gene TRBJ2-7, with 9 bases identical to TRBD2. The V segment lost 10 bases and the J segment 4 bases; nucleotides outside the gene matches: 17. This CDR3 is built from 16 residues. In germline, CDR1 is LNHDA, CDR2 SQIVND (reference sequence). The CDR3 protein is CATLGRSAGGSYEQYF. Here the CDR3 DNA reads TGTGCCACCCTCGGTCGGTCGGCGGGAGGGTCTTACGAGCAGTACTTC.

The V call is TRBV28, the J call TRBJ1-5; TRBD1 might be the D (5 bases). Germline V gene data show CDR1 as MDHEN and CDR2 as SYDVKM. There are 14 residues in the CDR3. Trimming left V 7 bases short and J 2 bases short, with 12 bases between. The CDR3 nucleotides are TGTGCCAGCACCGTTCTACAGGGCAATCAGCCCCAGCATTTT. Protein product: CASTVLQGNQPQHF.

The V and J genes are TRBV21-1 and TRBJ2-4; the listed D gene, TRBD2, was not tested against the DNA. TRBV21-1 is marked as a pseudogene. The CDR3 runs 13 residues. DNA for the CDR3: TGTGCCAGCAGCACCCTAGCCAAAAACATTCAGTACTTC. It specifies CASSTLAKNIQYF.

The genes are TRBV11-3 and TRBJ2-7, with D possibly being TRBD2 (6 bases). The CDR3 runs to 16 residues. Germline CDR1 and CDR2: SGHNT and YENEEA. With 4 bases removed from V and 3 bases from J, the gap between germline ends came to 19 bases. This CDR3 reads CASSSFGAGRLYEQYF. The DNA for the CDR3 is TGTGCCAGCAGCTCCTTCGGCGCAGGGAGGCTCTACGAGCAGTACTTC.

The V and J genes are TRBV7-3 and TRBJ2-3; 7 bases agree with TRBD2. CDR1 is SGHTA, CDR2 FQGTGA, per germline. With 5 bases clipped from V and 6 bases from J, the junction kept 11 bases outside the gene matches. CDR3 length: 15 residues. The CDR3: CASSQIAGVGDTQYF. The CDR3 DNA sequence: TGTGCCAGCAGCCAAATTGCGGGAGTAGGTGATACGCAGTATTTT.

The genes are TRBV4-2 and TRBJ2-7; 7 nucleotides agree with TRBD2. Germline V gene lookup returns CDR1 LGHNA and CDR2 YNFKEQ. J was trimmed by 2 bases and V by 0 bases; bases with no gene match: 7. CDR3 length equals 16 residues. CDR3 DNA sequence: TGTGCCAGCAGCCAAGATCCAGCGGGACTTGCCTACGAGCAGTACTTC. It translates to CASSQDPAGLAYEQYF.

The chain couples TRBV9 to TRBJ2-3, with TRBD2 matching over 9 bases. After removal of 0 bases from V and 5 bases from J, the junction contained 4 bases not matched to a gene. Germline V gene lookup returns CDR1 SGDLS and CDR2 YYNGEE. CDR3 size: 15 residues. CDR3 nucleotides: TGTGCCAGCAGCGTAGGCGGGAGGGCCGGAGATACGCAGTATTTT. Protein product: CASSVGGRAGDTQYF.

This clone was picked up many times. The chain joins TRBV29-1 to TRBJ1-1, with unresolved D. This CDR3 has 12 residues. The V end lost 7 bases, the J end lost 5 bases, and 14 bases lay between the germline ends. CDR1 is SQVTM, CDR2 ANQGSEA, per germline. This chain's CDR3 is CSASLGGTEAFF. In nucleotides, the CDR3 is TGCAGCGCCAGTTTGGGAGGGACTGAAGCTTTCTTT.

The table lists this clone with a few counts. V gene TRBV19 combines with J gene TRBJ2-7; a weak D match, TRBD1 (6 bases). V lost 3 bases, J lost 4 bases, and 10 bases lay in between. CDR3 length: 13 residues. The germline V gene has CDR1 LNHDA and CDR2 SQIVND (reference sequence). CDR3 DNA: TGTGCCAGTAGTATGGGACACAGATACGAGCAGTACTTC. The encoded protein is CASSMGHRYEQYF.

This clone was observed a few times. DNA for the CDR3: TGTGCCAGCAGTCCCCGGACACCATATAGCAATCAGCCCCAGCATTTT. Its protein product is CASSPRTPYSNQPQHF. This sequence joins TRBV27 and TRBJ1-5, with D maybe TRBD1 (5 bases). The CDR3 contains 16 residues. V lost 5 bases to trimming and J lost 0 bases, with 14 bases between them. From germline, CDR1 is MNHEY and CDR2 SMNVEV (reference sequence).

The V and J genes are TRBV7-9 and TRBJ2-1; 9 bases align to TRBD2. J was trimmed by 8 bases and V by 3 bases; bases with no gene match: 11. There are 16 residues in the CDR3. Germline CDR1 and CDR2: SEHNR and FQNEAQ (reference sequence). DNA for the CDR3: TGTGCCAGCAGCTTTAGGGTAGCGGGAGCGGGCGATGAGCAGTTCTTC. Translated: CASSFRVAGAGDEQFF.

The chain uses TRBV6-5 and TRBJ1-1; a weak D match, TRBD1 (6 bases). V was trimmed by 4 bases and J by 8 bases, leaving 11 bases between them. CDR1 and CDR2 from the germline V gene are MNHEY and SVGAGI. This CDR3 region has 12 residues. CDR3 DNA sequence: TGTGCCAGCAGTTCCGCCGGGACAGAAGCTTTCTTT. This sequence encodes CASSSAGTEAFF.

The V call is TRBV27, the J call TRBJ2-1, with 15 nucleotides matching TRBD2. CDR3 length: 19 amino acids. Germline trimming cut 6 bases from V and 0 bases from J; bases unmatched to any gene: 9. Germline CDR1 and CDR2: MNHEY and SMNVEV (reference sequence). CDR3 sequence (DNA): TGTGCCAGCAGCGCCGGGACTAGCGGGAGGTCGATCTCCTACAATGAGCAGTTCTTC. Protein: CASSAGTSGRSISYNEQFF.

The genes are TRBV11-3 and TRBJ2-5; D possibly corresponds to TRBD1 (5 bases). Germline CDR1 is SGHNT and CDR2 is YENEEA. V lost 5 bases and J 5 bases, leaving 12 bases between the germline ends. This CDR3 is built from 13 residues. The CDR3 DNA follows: TGTGCCAGCAGCACCAGGGTGGGGGAGACCCAGTACTTC. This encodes CASSTRVGETQYF.

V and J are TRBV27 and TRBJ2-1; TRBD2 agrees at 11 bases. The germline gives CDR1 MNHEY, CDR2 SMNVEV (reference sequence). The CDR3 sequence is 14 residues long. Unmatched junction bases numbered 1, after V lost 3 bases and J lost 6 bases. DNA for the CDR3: TGTGCCAGCAGTTTCCTAGCGGGAGGCAATGAGCAGTTCTTC. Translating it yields CASSFLAGGNEQFF.

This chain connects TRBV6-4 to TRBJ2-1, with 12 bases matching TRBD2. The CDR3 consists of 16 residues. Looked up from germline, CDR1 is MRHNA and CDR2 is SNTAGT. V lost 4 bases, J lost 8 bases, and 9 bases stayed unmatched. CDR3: CASSASPGLAGDEQFF. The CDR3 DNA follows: TGTGCCAGCAGTGCGTCACCGGGACTAGCGGGCGATGAGCAGTTCTTC.

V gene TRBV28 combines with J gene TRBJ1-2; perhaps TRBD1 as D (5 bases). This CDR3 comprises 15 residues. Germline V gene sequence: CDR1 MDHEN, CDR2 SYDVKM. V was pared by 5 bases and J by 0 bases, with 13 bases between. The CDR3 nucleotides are TGTGCCAGCAGTACCACAGGACTAGCTAACTATGGCTACACCTTC. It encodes CASSTTGLANYGYTF.

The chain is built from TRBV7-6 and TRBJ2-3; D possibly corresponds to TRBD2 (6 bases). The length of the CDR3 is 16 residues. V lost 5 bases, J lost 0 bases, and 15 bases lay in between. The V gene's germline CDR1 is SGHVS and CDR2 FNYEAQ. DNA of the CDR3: TGTGCCAGCAGCCTAGGGGCGCTAGCGAGCACAGATACGCAGTATTTT. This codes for CASSLGALASTDTQYF.

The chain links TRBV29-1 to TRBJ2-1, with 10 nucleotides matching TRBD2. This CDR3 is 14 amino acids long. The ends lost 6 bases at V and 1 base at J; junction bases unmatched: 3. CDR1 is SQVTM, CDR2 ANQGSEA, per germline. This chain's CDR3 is CSVGTSASYNEQFF. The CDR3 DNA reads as TGCAGCGTCGGGACTAGCGCTTCCTACAATGAGCAGTTCTTC.

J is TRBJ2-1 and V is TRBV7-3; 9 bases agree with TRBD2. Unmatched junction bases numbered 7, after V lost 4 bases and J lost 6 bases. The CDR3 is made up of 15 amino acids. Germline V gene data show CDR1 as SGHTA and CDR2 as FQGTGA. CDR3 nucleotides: TGTGCCAGCAGCTCCCTTGATAGCGGGAGCAATGAGCAGTTCTTC. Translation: CASSSLDSGSNEQFF.